Here is one TCR beta chain with its context. Antigen unknown. V lost 5 bases and J 6 bases, leaving 14 bases between the germline ends. This CDR3 comprises 14 residues. The V gene's germline CDR1 is SEHNR and CDR2 FQNEAQ (reference sequence). The entry originates in a study of T cell responses to AZD1222 COVID-19 vaccine. General observations from the study: After the peak T cell response, and only then, were repertoires sampled. Most donors were white British, females outnumbered males, and clonal diversity was possibly underestimated.

TCRdb keeps only in-frame clones here, not all; method: immunoSEQ multiplex PCR. Of 95,000 to 150,000 clones listed, roughly nine tenths were seen once; the top ten hold approximately 1.5%. The source of this sequence is an adult in good health. The sequences come from peripheral blood, collected on day 0 of AZD1222 vaccination. The V gene is TRBV7-9, the J gene TRBJ1-5; D gene ambiguous. The CDR3 region has the DNA TGTGCCAGCAGCCAAAGTATTGTGGCTCAGCCCCAGCATTTT. Translation: CASSQSIVAQPQHF.